A selection of T cell receptor beta chains follows, all from one sample in a study of blood T cell repertoires in COVID-19. Data came from immunoSEQ multiplex PCR; TCRdb stores just in-frame clones and leaves some out. The sample lists some 100,000 clones; 88% were seen once. The material sequenced was peripheral blood. These TCRs come from a middle-aged man with COVID-19, enrolled during active disease. Each CDR3 is given with its conserved first and last residue. The D gene is left open where the match is weak. Only part of the rows carry a size: once, few, many, or a class if the clone is expanded.

v_gene	d_gene	j_gene	abundance	CDR3aa	CDR3nt
TRBV28	NA	TRBJ1-5	NA	CASSFRPTGQPQHF	TGTGCCAGCAGTTTCCGACCTACCGGGCAGCCCCAGCATTTT
TRBV19	NA	TRBJ1-4	few	CASSFAGGEKLFF	TGTGCCAGTAGTTTTGCAGGAGGGGAAAAACTGTTTTTT
TRBV6-5	TRBD1	TRBJ2-7	NA	CASTIEQGMRYEQYF	TGTGCCAGCACCATAGAACAGGGGATGCGCTACGAGCAGTACTTC
TRBV7-9	TRBD2	TRBJ2-2	few	CASSPSQRGALTGELFF	TGTGCCAGCAGCCCGTCGCAGCGGGGGGCACTGACCGGGGAGCTGTTTTTT
TRBV7-2	NA	TRBJ2-7	NA	CASSLQGYEQYF	TGTGCCAGCAGCTTACAGGGGTACGAGCAGTACTTC
TRBV27	NA	TRBJ2-1	NA	CASSPTGRPGNEQFF	TGTGCCAGCTCCCCGACAGGAAGACCGGGGAATGAGCAGTTCTTC
TRBV6-6	TRBD1	TRBJ1-3	NA	CASSLGQGVSYTIYF	TGTGCCAGCAGTTTAGGACAGGGGGTCTCATACACCATATATTTT
TRBV27	TRBD1	TRBJ1-5	NA	CASSLRVRQGGNQPQHF	TGTGCCAGCAGTTTAAGAGTCAGACAGGGCGGGAATCAGCCCCAGCATTTT
TRBV12-3/TRBV12-4	NA	TRBJ1-2	NA	CASSTGSSYGYTF	TGTGCCAGCAGTACAGGGAGTAGTTATGGCTACACCTTC
TRBV10-3	TRBD1	TRBJ2-1	NA	CAISAGGINNEQFF	TGTGCCATCAGCGCAGGGGGAATTAACAATGAGCAGTTCTTC
TRBV15	NA	TRBJ1-3	NA	CATSRVFREMSGNTIYF	TGTGCCACCAGCAGAGTGTTCAGGGAAATGTCTGGAAACACCATATATTTT
TRBV6-2/TRBV6-3	TRBD1	TRBJ2-7	NA	CASSRQGRGIHEQYF	TGTGCCAGCAGTCGCCAGGGCAGGGGGATCCACGAGCAGTACTTC
TRBV11-3	NA	TRBJ2-3	NA	CASSPRGGNTDTQYF	TGTGCCAGCAGCCCCCGTGGCGGAAACACAGATACGCAGTATTTT
TRBV5-1	NA	TRBJ1-3	NA	CASSTMGSSGNTIYF	TGCGCCAGCAGCACTATGGGGAGCTCTGGAAACACCATATATTTT
TRBV28	TRBD1	TRBJ1-6	NA	CASSPGGVGSPLHF	TGTGCCAGCAGTCCAGGGGGAGTGGGGTCACCCCTCCACTTT
TRBV28	NA	TRBJ2-5	NA	CASSMVLGQQETQYF	TGTGCCAGCAGTATGGTTCTTGGACAGCAAGAGACCCAGTACTTC
TRBV2	TRBD1	TRBJ1-2	NA	CASTPPPGQGDYNYGYTF	TGTGCCAGCACCCCGCCGCCGGGACAGGGGGACTATAACTATGGCTACACCTTC